A single sample gave rise to the 29 T cell receptor beta chains below, sequenced in a study of PD-1 blockade in mismatch repair-deficient tumors. Sequenced by immunoSEQ multiplex PCR; TCRdb stores in-frame clones only, minus some. The table records 39,000 or so clones, over 70% of them present only once. The sample here was PBMCs, taken about 40 weeks after starting pembrolizumab. Every receptor here comes from an adult with mismatch repair-deficient cancer.

The CDR3 DNA is TGTGCCAGTAGTCCCGGTGGGTCGGGAGGTCCAGATACGCAGTATTTT. Protein sequence: CASSPGGSGGPDTQYF. V usage is TRBV19 and J usage is TRBJ2-3; 7 positions agree with TRBD2. V dropped 5 bases and J dropped 4; count of bases not matched to a gene: 12. The CDR3 length is 16 residues. CDR1 and CDR2 (germline): LNHDA, SQIVND (reference sequence).

The gene calls are TRBV28 and TRBJ2-7; TRBD1 might be the D (6 bases). V was trimmed by 5 bases and J by 2 bases, leaving 13 bases between them. There are 14 residues in the CDR3. Germline V gene lookup returns CDR1 MDHEN and CDR2 SYDVKM. In nucleotides, the CDR3 is TGTGCCAGCAGTCCGGGACAAGCCCCCTACGAGCAGTACTTC. Amino acids: CASSPGQAPYEQYF.

V is TRBV9 and J is TRBJ2-7, with D possibly being TRBD1 (5 bases). The CDR3 spans 14 residues. Germline V gives CDR1 SGDLS, CDR2 YYNGEE. V was cut by 3 bases and J by 2 bases, with 12 bases left in between. The CDR3: CASSEDTVTYEQYF. The CDR3 DNA is TGTGCCAGCAGCGAGGACACGGTCACCTACGAGCAGTACTTC.

The chain has TRBV4-2 and TRBJ1-5, with D unclear. The germline V gene encodes CDR1 LGHNA and CDR2 YNFKEQ. Trimming removed 1 base at V and 5 bases at J, with 15 bases between. The CDR3 is 16 amino acids. Written as DNA, the CDR3 is TGTGCCAGCAGCCAAGTGGCTACAGCTAACGATCAGCCCCAGCATTTT. Protein: CASSQVATANDQPQHF.

The rearrangement links TRBV27 to TRBJ1-2; TRBD1 matches at 11 bases. This CDR3 comprises 14 residues. J gave up 6 bases and V 6 bases, and 6 bases lay outside the gene matches. CDR1 MNHEY and CDR2 SMNVEV come from the germline V gene (reference sequence). This CDR3 is CASRGDRGGDGYTF. The CDR3 coding sequence is TGTGCCAGCAGGGGGGACAGGGGGGGGGATGGCTACACCTTC.

The V gene is TRBV6-1, the J gene TRBJ2-5, with 8 bases identical to TRBD2. Germline-derived CDR1 and CDR2 are MNHNS and SASEGT. The CDR3 spans 15 residues. The ends lost 2 bases at V and 5 bases at J; junction bases unmatched: 7. The CDR3 nucleotides are TGTGCCAGCAGTGAATCACCCGGGGGGGCGGAGACCCAGTACTTC. It specifies CASSESPGGAETQYF.

V usage is TRBV7-6 and J usage is TRBJ2-1; 10 nucleotides line up with TRBD2. The CDR3 totals 14 residues. Germline trimming cut 4 bases from V and 8 bases from J; bases unmatched to any gene: 5. Per germline, CDR1 SGHVS and CDR2 FNYEAQ. CDR3 sequence: CASSSRAGGDEQFF. CDR3 nucleotide sequence: TGTGCCAGCAGCTCGAGAGCGGGAGGGGATGAGCAGTTCTTC.

The genes are TRBV11-2 and TRBJ2-7; 7 bases fit TRBD1. In germline, CDR1 is SGHAT, CDR2 FQNNGV. V shed 0 bases and J 3 bases; nucleotides not matched to a gene: 5. CDR3 size: 15 residues. The CDR3 sequence is CASSLEGQRVYEQYF. CDR3 coding DNA: TGTGCCAGCAGCTTAGAGGGACAGAGGGTCTACGAGCAGTACTTC.

The chain couples TRBV7-9 to TRBJ2-7, with 11 bases matching TRBD2. Per the germline V gene, CDR1 is SEHNR and CDR2 is FQNEAQ (reference sequence). This CDR3 region has 15 residues. V shed 3 bases and J 1 base; nucleotides not matched to a gene: 2. The CDR3 region is CASSLGLAVSYEQYF. For the CDR3, the DNA is TGTGCCAGCAGCTTGGGACTAGCGGTTTCCTACGAGCAGTACTTC.

The chain couples TRBV9 to TRBJ2-1; 14 nucleotides line up with TRBD2. Germline V lookup: CDR1 SGDLS, CDR2 YYNGEE. V was pared by 5 bases and J by 8 bases, with 6 bases of the junction left unmatched. The CDR3 sequence is 15 residues long. In DNA form, the CDR3 reads TGTGCCAGCAGTGCCGGGACTAGCGGGAGCGATGAGCAGTTCTTC. Amino acids: CASSAGTSGSDEQFF.

The genes are TRBV11-3 and TRBJ2-5, with TRBD2 matching over 9 bases. Looked up from germline, CDR1 is SGHNT and CDR2 is YENEEA. This CDR3 is built from 16 residues. J lost 4 bases, V lost 1 base, and 7 bases had no gene match. CDR3 nucleotides: TGTGCCAGCAGCTTAGGAGTAGCGGGAGCTTCAGAGACCCAGTACTTC. Its translation is CASSLGVAGASETQYF. Variable domain in full (rest from reference TRBV11-3 and TRBJ2-5): EAGVVQSPRYKIIEKKQPVAFWCNPISGHNTLYWYLQNLGQGPELLIRYENEEAVDDSQLPKDRFSAERLKGVDSTLKIQPAELGDSAVYLCASSLGVAGASETQYFGPGTRLLVL.

This clone showed up just once. V gene TRBV11-2 combines with J gene TRBJ2-1; D not certain. This CDR3 has 12 amino acids. V lost 1 base, J lost 9 bases, and 7 bases lay in between. Germline values: CDR1 SGHAT, CDR2 FQNNGV. The CDR3 DNA is TGTGCCAGCAGCTTAGTCGTCGTTGAGCAGTTCTTC. This translates into CASSLVVVEQFF.

By its share, this clone is medium-sized. The chain carries TRBV27 and TRBJ2-2; TRBD1 matches at 11 bases. Trimming cost V 4 bases and J 7 bases; bases outside gene matches: 2. This CDR3 comprises 14 residues. The germline V gene has CDR1 MNHEY and CDR2 SMNVEV (reference sequence). As DNA, the CDR3 is TGTGCCAGCAGTTGGACAGGGGGCCACGGGGAGCTGTTTTTT. This gives the protein CASSWTGGHGELFF.

The V gene is TRBV28, the J gene TRBJ1-3, with D unclear. This CDR3 region has 15 residues. Trimming took off 1 base at V and 7 bases at J, with 14 bases between the two ends. From germline, CDR1 is MDHEN and CDR2 SYDVKM. CDR3 in DNA: TGTGCCAGCAGTTTATCGGGTCCTCGAAGGAACACCATATATTTT. It codes for CASSLSGPRRNTIYF.

The J gene is TRBJ1-1, the V gene TRBV30; 8 bases line up with TRBD1. Trimming at V came to 2 bases and at J to 3 bases, leaving 8 bases not matched to a gene. Germline V gene data show CDR1 as GTSNPN and CDR2 as SVGIG (reference sequence). This CDR3 region has 15 residues. CDR3 residues: CAWSRDRGDDTEAFF. CDR3 coding DNA: TGTGCCTGGAGTAGAGACAGGGGCGACGACACTGAAGCTTTCTTT.

This clone was picked up a small number of times. The chain carries TRBV5-4 and TRBJ2-1; 13 bases fit TRBD2. V dropped 2 bases and J dropped 11; count of bases not matched to a gene: 10. The CDR3 contains 16 residues. CDR1 is SGHNT and CDR2 is YYREEE in the germline V gene (reference sequence). The CDR3 DNA reads as TGTGCCAGCAGCTTTGGGGCGGGACTAGCGGGGTACAAGCAGTTCTTC. Translation gives CASSFGAGLAGYKQFF.

The V gene is TRBV5-1, the J gene TRBJ1-1; 7 positions agree with TRBD1. Germline V gene data show CDR1 as SGHRS and CDR2 as YFSETQ. J gave up 5 bases and V 1 base, and 2 bases lay outside the gene matches. This CDR3 contains 13 residues. CDR3 coding DNA: TGCGCCAGCAGCTTGACAGGGGATACTGAAGCTTTCTTT. Translated: CASSLTGDTEAFF.

The CDR3: CASSVRSGMTDIQYF. CDR3 in DNA: TGTGCCAGCAGTGTGCGAAGCGGGATGACCGACATTCAGTACTTC. The genes are TRBV6-1 and TRBJ2-4; the match to TRBD2 covers 7 bases. The CDR3 is 15 amino acids. The V segment lost 4 bases and the J segment 8 bases; nucleotides outside the gene matches: 11. Germline loops: CDR1 MNHNS, CDR2 SASEGT.

The chain uses TRBV27 and TRBJ1-4; 11 bases align to TRBD1. The CDR3 contains 16 residues. Germline V gene lookup returns CDR1 MNHEY and CDR2 SMNVEV (reference sequence). V shed 3 bases and J 5 bases; nucleotides not matched to a gene: 5. CDR3 sequence: CASSLGTGGSNEKLFF. CDR3 sequence (DNA): TGTGCCAGCAGTTTGGGGACAGGGGGTTCGAATGAAAAACTGTTTTTT.

The rearrangement joins TRBV28 to TRBJ2-7; 11 positions agree with TRBD2. The junction had 6 bases not matched to a gene; V was cut back by 7 bases and J by 1 base. This CDR3 contains 15 residues. Per germline, CDR1 MDHEN and CDR2 SYDVKM. CDR3 loop: CASTPGTSGSYEQYF. As DNA, the CDR3 is TGTGCCAGCACCCCTGGGACTAGCGGATCCTACGAGCAGTACTTC.

The rearrangement joins TRBV28 to TRBJ2-7; 11 bases are a match to TRBD2. V lost 1 base, J lost 0 bases, and 8 bases stayed unmatched. Germline V gene lookup returns CDR1 MDHEN and CDR2 SYDVKM. CDR3 length: 18 amino acids. The CDR3 spells CASSLYGVAGGSSYEQYF. In DNA form, the CDR3 reads TGTGCCAGCAGTTTATATGGGGTAGCGGGAGGGAGCTCCTACGAGCAGTACTTC.

The rearrangement links TRBV27 to TRBJ2-1; no firm D call. The CDR3 runs to 18 residues. Germline assignment: CDR1 MNHEY and CDR2 SMNVEV (reference sequence). With 3 bases removed from V and 0 bases from J, the gap between germline ends came to 18 bases. The CDR3 spells CASSLNPRLTSSYNEQFF. The DNA of the CDR3 is TGTGCCAGCAGTTTGAACCCGAGACTGACGAGCTCCTACAATGAGCAGTTCTTC.

The chain recombines TRBV27 with TRBJ2-6; a possible D gene is TRBD1 (6 bases). This CDR3 region has 16 residues. V lost 5 bases and J lost 4, with 15 bases in between. CDR1 and CDR2 from the germline V gene are MNHEY and SMNVEV (reference sequence). The CDR3 protein is CASSLRGQSGANVLTF. The CDR3 coding sequence is TGTGCCAGCAGTCTCAGAGGACAGTCCGGGGCCAACGTCCTGACTTTC.

This clone was found a few times. The chain has TRBV7-3 and TRBJ1-1; D gene ambiguous. Germline V gene sequence: CDR1 SGHTA, CDR2 FQGTGA. The CDR3 contains 14 residues. Trimming took off 1 base at V and 3 bases at J, with 9 bases between the two ends. The CDR3, as DNA: TGTGCCAGCAGCTTAATCGGGAGGGACACTGAAGCTTTCTTT. Its translation: CASSLIGRDTEAFF.

The chain recombines TRBV18 with TRBJ1-2, with 8 bases lining up with TRBD1. J gave up 2 bases and V 6 bases, and 2 bases lay outside the gene matches. Germline V gene lookup returns CDR1 KGHSH and CDR2 LQKENI. The CDR3 runs 13 residues. CDR3 nucleotides: TGTGCCAGCTCCGGACAGGGAAACTATGGCTACACCTTC. This encodes CASSGQGNYGYTF.

In this sample, this clone turned up once. The chain carries TRBV27 and TRBJ2-7, with D unresolved. Deletions cut 4 bases from V and 10 bases from J, with 14 bases between. Germline lookup yields CDR1 MNHEY and CDR2 SMNVEV (reference sequence). The CDR3 totals 12 residues. CDR3 in DNA: TGTGCCAGCAGTTCTACCCGGGTTCCTCAGTACTTC. This translates into CASSSTRVPQYF.

V usage is TRBV28 and J usage is TRBJ1-1, with a possible D match to TRBD1 (5 bases). The CDR3 covers 14 residues. The V gene's germline CDR1 is MDHEN and CDR2 SYDVKM. V lost 3 bases and J 2 bases, leaving 10 bases between the germline ends. CDR3 DNA sequence: TGTGCCAGCAGTTTCTCGGGGGATAACACTGAAGCTTTCTTT. Protein product: CASSFSGDNTEAFF.

V is TRBV28 and J is TRBJ1-3; D call uncertain. The ends were cut back, 6 bases at V and 4 bases at J, with 7 bases in the middle. Germline V lookup: CDR1 MDHEN, CDR2 SYDVKM. There are 12 residues in the CDR3. CDR3 coding DNA: TGTGCCAGCAGAAACTGGGGAAACACCATATATTTT. As protein: CASRNWGNTIYF.

The chain recombines TRBV28 with TRBJ1-5, with D perhaps matching TRBD1 (6 bases). CDR3 length: 13 amino acids. Trimming left V 6 bases short and J 5 bases short, with 11 bases between. From germline, CDR1 is MDHEN and CDR2 SYDVKM. The CDR3 here is CASRTGGYQPQHF. DNA for the CDR3: TGTGCCAGCAGGACAGGTGGCTATCAGCCCCAGCATTTT.